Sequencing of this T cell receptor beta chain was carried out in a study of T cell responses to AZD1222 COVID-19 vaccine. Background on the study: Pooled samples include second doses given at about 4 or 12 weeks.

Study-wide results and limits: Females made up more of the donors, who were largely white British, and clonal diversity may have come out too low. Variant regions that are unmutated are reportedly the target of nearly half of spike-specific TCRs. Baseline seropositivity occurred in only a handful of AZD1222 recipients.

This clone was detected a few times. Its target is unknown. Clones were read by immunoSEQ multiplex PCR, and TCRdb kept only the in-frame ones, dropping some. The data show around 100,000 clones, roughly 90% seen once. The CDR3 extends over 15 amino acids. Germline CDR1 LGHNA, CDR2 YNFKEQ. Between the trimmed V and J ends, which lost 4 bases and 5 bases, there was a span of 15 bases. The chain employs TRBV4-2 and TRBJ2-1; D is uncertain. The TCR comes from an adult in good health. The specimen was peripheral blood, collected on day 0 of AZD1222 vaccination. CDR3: CASSRAGSPDNEQFF. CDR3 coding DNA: TGTGCCAGCAGCCGGGCCGGGTCCCCGGACAATGAGCAGTTCTTC.